This T cell receptor beta chain emerged from a study of human thymus T cells. Germline V lookup: CDR1 LNHNV, CDR2 YYDKDF (reference sequence). This CDR3 is 16 amino acids long. Trimming shortened V by 6 bases and J by 4 bases, and 21 bases separated the two germline ends. Repertoires were generated with immunoSEQ multiplex PCR, while TCRdb's copy carries only in-frame clones and drops some. The sample lists tens of thousands of clones; roughly 94% were seen once. The TCR originated in a boy under three years old with a congenital heart defect but otherwise immunologically healthy. The V and J genes are TRBV15 and TRBJ1-2; no firm D call. Source material: blood. CDR3 protein: CATRASGVTLFYGYTF. The CDR3 bases are TGTGCCACCAGAGCGTCAGGAGTCACCCTATTCTATGGCTACACCTTC.